The present T cell receptor beta chain was sequenced within a study of T cell responses to AZD1222 COVID-19 vaccine. The overall study: Doses given second, at about 4 or about 12 weeks, were pooled.

Regarding this clone: Its specificity is not known.

TCRdb keeps only in-frame clones here, not all; method: immunoSEQ multiplex PCR. The sample yields approximately 190,000 clones, roughly 92% seen once. Broader study findings: Recipients of two AZD1222 doses showed rising Spike-specific TCR breadth and depth. Nearly half of the spike-specific TCRs reportedly recognize variant regions that carry no mutations. White British people made up most donors, females outnumbered males, and clonal diversity was possibly underestimated.

The CDR3 has 12 amino acids. In germline, CDR1 is SGHRS, CDR2 YFSETQ. V was trimmed by 3 bases and J by 2 bases, leaving 4 bases between them. The sample consisted of peripheral blood, taken on day 0 of AZD1222 vaccination. V usage is TRBV5-1 and J usage is TRBJ2-3; unclear D gene. The source is an adult in good health. CDR3 in DNA: TGCGCCAGCAGCTACTCCACAGATACGCAGTATTTT. Translating it yields CASSYSTDTQYF.